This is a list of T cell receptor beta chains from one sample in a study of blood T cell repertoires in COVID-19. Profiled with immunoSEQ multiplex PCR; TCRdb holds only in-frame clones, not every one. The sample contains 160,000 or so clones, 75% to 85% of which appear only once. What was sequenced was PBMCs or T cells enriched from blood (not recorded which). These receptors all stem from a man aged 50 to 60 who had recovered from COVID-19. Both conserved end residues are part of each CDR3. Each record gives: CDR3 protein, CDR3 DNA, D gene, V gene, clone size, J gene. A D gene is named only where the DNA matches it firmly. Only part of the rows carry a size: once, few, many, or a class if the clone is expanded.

CDR3: CAIFRSYGYTF
DNA: TGTGCCATATTTCGGTCCTATGGCTACACCTTC
D: NA
V: TRBV28
size: NA
J: TRBJ1-2

CDR3: CASSRTSGVTDTQYF
DNA: TGCGCCAGCAGCCGGACTAGCGGAGTCACAGATACGCAGTATTTT
D: TRBD2
V: TRBV5-1
size: NA
J: TRBJ2-3

CDR3: CASRGGDNSYNEQFF
DNA: TGTGCCAGTAGAGGGGGGGACAACTCCTACAATGAGCAGTTCTTC
D: NA
V: TRBV19
size: NA
J: TRBJ2-1

CDR3: CASSRTSGVAGELFF
DNA: TGTGCCAGCAGCCGGACTAGCGGGGTGGCCGGGGAGCTGTTTTTT
D: TRBD2
V: TRBV3-1/TRBV3-2
size: NA
J: TRBJ2-2

CDR3: CASSRTGSTDTQYF
DNA: TGCGCCAGCAGTCGGACGGGGAGCACAGATACGCAGTATTTT
D: NA
V: TRBV10-1
size: NA
J: TRBJ2-3

CDR3: CASSQTRTENTEAFF
DNA: TGTGCCAGCAGCCAAACTAGGACGGAGAACACTGAAGCTTTCTTT
D: NA
V: TRBV3-1/TRBV3-2
size: once
J: TRBJ1-1

CDR3: CASSQGGRGDEKLFF
DNA: TGCGCCAGCAGCCAAGGCGGCAGGGGTGATGAAAAACTGTTTTTT
D: NA
V: TRBV4-1
size: NA
J: TRBJ1-4

CDR3: CASSDPLGLANTDTQYF
DNA: TGTGCCAGCAGTGATCCACTGGGACTAGCGAACACAGATACGCAGTATTTT
D: TRBD2
V: TRBV25-1
size: NA
J: TRBJ2-3

CDR3: CASSQSGWGMDDTEAFF
DNA: TGTGCCAGCAGCCAAAGCGGATGGGGTATGGACGACACTGAAGCTTTCTTT
D: NA
V: TRBV3-1/TRBV3-2
size: once
J: TRBJ1-1

CDR3: CASNGDSYEQYF
DNA: TGTGCCAGCAACGGAGACTCCTACGAGCAGTACTTC
D: NA
V: TRBV6-5
size: NA
J: TRBJ2-7

CDR3: CASRPTAGSNEQFF
DNA: TGTGCCAGCAGACCCACTGCGGGGTCCAATGAGCAGTTCTTC
D: NA
V: TRBV2
size: many
J: TRBJ2-1

CDR3: CASSHPSGTQYF
DNA: TGCGCCAGCAGCCACCCCTCAGGTACGCAGTATTTT
D: NA
V: TRBV4-1
size: NA
J: TRBJ2-3

CDR3: CASSRTGQAPYEKLFF
DNA: TGTGCCAGCAGCCGGACAGGCCAGGCCCCTTATGAAAAACTGTTTTTT
D: TRBD1
V: TRBV14
size: once
J: TRBJ1-4

CDR3: CASSLDLATNEKLFF
DNA: TGCGCCAGCAGCTTGGATCTAGCAACTAATGAAAAACTGTTTTTT
D: NA
V: TRBV5-1
size: NA
J: TRBJ1-4

CDR3: CASRGRRRETQYF
DNA: TGTGCCAGCAGGGGAAGGAGGCGGGAGACCCAGTACTTC
D: NA
V: TRBV3-1/TRBV3-2
size: NA
J: TRBJ2-5

CDR3: CASSQTGGTGELFF
DNA: TGTGCCAGCAGCCAGACAGGGGGTACCGGGGAGCTGTTTTTT
D: TRBD1
V: TRBV7-9
size: NA
J: TRBJ2-2

CDR3: CASSTANSYEQYF
DNA: TGTGCCAGCAGCACTGCGAACTCCTACGAGCAGTACTTC
D: NA
V: TRBV9
size: NA
J: TRBJ2-7

CDR3: CASSSGQGFGGNTIYF
DNA: TGTGCCAGCAGTTCGGGACAGGGGTTCGGTGGAAACACCATATATTTT
D: TRBD1
V: TRBV27
size: NA
J: TRBJ1-3

CDR3: CAISTSGTGDYGYTF
DNA: TGTGCCATCAGTACCTCTGGGACAGGGGATTATGGCTACACCTTC
D: TRBD1
V: TRBV10-3
size: NA
J: TRBJ1-2

CDR3: CASSLGQGGFLGAFF
DNA: TGTGCCAGCAGCTTGGGACAGGGGGGCTTTCTGGGAGCTTTCTTT
D: TRBD1
V: TRBV5-6
size: NA
J: TRBJ1-1

CDR3: CSAKDTPQQYF
DNA: TGCAGTGCTAAGGACACGCCTCAGCAGTACTTC
D: NA
V: TRBV20-1
size: NA
J: TRBJ2-7

CDR3: CASSLGSNRAGNTIYF
DNA: TGTGCCAGCAGCCTAGGAAGTAACAGGGCTGGAAACACCATATATTTT
D: NA
V: TRBV7-6
size: NA
J: TRBJ1-3

CDR3: CASTTGTYEQYF
DNA: TGTGCCAGCACGACAGGTACCTACGAGCAGTACTTC
D: NA
V: TRBV28
size: NA
J: TRBJ2-7

CDR3: CASSMTGDNSPLHF
DNA: TGTGCCAGCTCTATGACAGGAGATAATTCACCCCTCCACTTT
D: NA
V: TRBV18
size: NA
J: TRBJ1-6

CDR3: CASSPGGYNEQFF
DNA: TGTGCCAGCAGCCCGGGGGGTTACAATGAGCAGTTCTTC
D: TRBD2
V: TRBV3-1/TRBV3-2
size: once
J: TRBJ2-1

CDR3: CSVGGINQPQHF
DNA: TGCAGCGTTGGCGGGATCAATCAGCCCCAGCATTTT
D: NA
V: TRBV29-1
size: NA
J: TRBJ1-5

CDR3: CASSDRGQGYKQPQHF
DNA: TGTGCCAGCAGTGACCGGGGACAGGGATATAAACAGCCCCAGCATTTT
D: TRBD1
V: TRBV6-1
size: few
J: TRBJ1-5

CDR3: CASSGGQGTGNTIYF
DNA: TGTGCCAGCAGTGGGGGCCAGGGGACTGGAAACACCATATATTTT
D: NA
V: TRBV28
size: NA
J: TRBJ1-3

CDR3: CASSERSGGRYEQYF
DNA: TGTGCCAGCAGTGAACGGTCAGGGGGCCGCTACGAGCAGTACTTC
D: TRBD1
V: TRBV2
size: once
J: TRBJ2-7

CDR3: CASWYRGRIAEAFF
DNA: TGTGCCAGCTGGTACAGGGGGAGGATCGCTGAAGCTTTCTTT
D: TRBD1
V: TRBV27
size: NA
J: TRBJ1-1

CDR3: CASTLGTDGGYTF
DNA: TGTGCCAGCACCTTGGGGACAGATGGCGGCTACACCTTC
D: TRBD1
V: TRBV28
size: few
J: TRBJ1-2

CDR3: CASSPRLIEAGQFF
DNA: TGTGCCAGCAGCCCCCGGTTAATCGAAGCGGGGCAGTTCTTC
D: NA
V: TRBV9
size: NA
J: TRBJ2-1

CDR3: CASSLLRTGAEQYF
DNA: TGTGCCAGCAGCTTATTGAGGACAGGGGCCGAGCAGTACTTC
D: TRBD1
V: TRBV11-2
size: NA
J: TRBJ2-7

CDR3: CASSLGAGGNQETQYF
DNA: TGCGCCAGCAGCTTGGGGGCGGGGGGGAACCAAGAGACCCAGTACTTC
D: TRBD2
V: TRBV5-1
size: NA
J: TRBJ2-5

CDR3: CASSLSEGANSPLHF
DNA: TGTGCCAGCAGCTTAAGCGAGGGTGCGAATTCACCCCTCCACTTT
D: NA
V: TRBV7-6
size: NA
J: TRBJ1-6

CDR3: CATSRDRNSGNTIYF
DNA: TGTGCCACCAGCAGAGACAGAAACTCTGGAAACACCATATATTTT
D: NA
V: TRBV15
size: NA
J: TRBJ1-3

CDR3: CASSQGRGGNEQFF
DNA: TGTGCCAGCAGCCAAGGGCGAGGGGGCAATGAGCAGTTCTTC
D: NA
V: TRBV3-1/TRBV3-2
size: NA
J: TRBJ2-1

CDR3: CASSQQIASPLHF
DNA: TGTGCCAGCAGCCAACAGATTGCGTCACCCCTCCACTTT
D: NA
V: TRBV25-1
size: NA
J: TRBJ1-6

CDR3: CASSLWQGGLSNYGYTF
DNA: TGTGCCAGCAGCTTATGGCAGGGGGGACTTTCTAACTATGGCTACACCTTC
D: TRBD1
V: TRBV13
size: NA
J: TRBJ1-2

CDR3: CASTSEVNQPQHF
DNA: TGTGCCAGCACCTCAGAAGTCAATCAGCCCCAGCATTTT
D: NA
V: TRBV2
size: NA
J: TRBJ1-5

CDR3: CASSYGDSLSYEQYF
DNA: TGTGCCAGCAGTTACGGCGACAGTCTATCCTACGAGCAGTACTTC
D: NA
V: TRBV6-6
size: NA
J: TRBJ2-7

CDR3: CASSRTSGGTYYEQYF
DNA: TGTGCCAGCAGCCGGACTAGCGGGGGGACCTACTACGAGCAGTACTTC
D: TRBD2
V: TRBV7-2
size: NA
J: TRBJ2-7

CDR3: CASRRGGADTQYF
DNA: TGTGCCAGCAGGCGCGGGGGGGCAGATACGCAGTATTTT
D: TRBD2
V: TRBV6-5
size: NA
J: TRBJ2-3

CDR3: CASSPTGVSTDTQYF
DNA: TGTGCCAGTAGCCCCACGGGAGTGAGCACAGATACGCAGTATTTT
D: NA
V: TRBV19
size: NA
J: TRBJ2-3

CDR3: CASSSLNSPLHF
DNA: TGTGCCAGCAGCTCCCTTAATTCACCCCTCCACTTT
D: NA
V: TRBV5-4
size: NA
J: TRBJ1-6

CDR3: CASSDGGTSGSDEQFF
DNA: TGTGCCAGCAGTGACGGTGGGACTAGCGGGTCTGATGAGCAGTTCTTC
D: TRBD2
V: TRBV6-4
size: few
J: TRBJ2-1

CDR3: CASSESSGGAGYNEQFF
DNA: TGCGCCAGCAGTGAGTCGAGCGGGGGGGCGGGCTACAATGAGCAGTTCTTC
D: TRBD2
V: TRBV10-1
size: NA
J: TRBJ2-1